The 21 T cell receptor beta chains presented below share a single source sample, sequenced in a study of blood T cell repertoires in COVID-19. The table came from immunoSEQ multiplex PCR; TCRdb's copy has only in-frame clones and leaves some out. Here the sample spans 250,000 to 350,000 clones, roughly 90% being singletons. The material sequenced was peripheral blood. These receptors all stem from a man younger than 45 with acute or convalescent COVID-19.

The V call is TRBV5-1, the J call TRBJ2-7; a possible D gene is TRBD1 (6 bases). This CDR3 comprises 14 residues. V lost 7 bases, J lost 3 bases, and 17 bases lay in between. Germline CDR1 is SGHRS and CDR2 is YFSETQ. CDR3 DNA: TGCGCCAGCGTCCCGGGCCCGGACAGCTACGAGCAGTACTTC. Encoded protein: CASVPGPDSYEQYF.

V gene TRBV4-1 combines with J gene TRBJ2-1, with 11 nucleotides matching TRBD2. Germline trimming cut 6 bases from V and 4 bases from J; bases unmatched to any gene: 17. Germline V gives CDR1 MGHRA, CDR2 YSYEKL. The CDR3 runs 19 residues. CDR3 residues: CASSPSSSGGFRMYNEQFF. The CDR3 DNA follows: TGCGCCAGCAGTCCCTCTTCTAGCGGGGGGTTTAGAATGTACAATGAGCAGTTCTTC.

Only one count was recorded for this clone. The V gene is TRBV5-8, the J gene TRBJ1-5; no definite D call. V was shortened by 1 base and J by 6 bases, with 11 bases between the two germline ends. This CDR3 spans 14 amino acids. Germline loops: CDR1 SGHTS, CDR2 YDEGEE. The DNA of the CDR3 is TGTGCCAGCAGCTTGACGGGGATGAGTCAGCCCCAGCATTTT. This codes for CASSLTGMSQPQHF.

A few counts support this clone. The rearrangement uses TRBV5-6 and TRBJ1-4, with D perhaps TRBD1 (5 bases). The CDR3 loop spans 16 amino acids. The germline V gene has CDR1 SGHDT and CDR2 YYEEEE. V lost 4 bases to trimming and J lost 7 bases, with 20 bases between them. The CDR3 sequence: CASSPIDRGGGEKLFF. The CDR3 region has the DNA TGTGCCAGCAGCCCGATCGACCGGGGGGGAGGTGAAAAACTGTTTTTT.

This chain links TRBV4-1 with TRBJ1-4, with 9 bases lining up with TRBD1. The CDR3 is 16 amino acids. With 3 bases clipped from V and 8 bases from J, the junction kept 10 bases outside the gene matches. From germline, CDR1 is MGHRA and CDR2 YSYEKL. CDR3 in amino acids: CASSQNIQGAGEKLFF. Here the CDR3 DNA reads TGCGCCAGCAGCCAGAACATACAGGGGGCAGGAGAAAAACTGTTTTTT.

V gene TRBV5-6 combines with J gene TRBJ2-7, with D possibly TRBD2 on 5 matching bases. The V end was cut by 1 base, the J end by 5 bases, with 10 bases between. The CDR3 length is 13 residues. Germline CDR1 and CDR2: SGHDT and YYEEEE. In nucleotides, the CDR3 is TGTGCCAGCAGCTTGCCGGTCGGGGACGAGCAGTACTTC. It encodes CASSLPVGDEQYF.

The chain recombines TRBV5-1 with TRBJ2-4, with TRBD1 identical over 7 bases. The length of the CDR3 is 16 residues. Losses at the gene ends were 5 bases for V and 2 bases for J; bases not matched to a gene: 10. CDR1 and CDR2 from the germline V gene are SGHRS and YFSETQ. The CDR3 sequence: CASRPARTGPKNIQYF. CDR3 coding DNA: TGCGCCAGCAGACCCGCCCGGACAGGTCCCAAAAACATTCAGTACTTC. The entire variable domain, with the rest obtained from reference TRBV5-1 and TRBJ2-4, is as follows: KAGVTQTPRYLIKTRGQQVTLSCSPISGHRSVSWYQQTPGQGLQFLFEYFSETQRNKGNFPGRFSGRQFSNSRSEMNVSTLELGDSALYLCASRPARTGPKNIQYFGAGTRLSVL.

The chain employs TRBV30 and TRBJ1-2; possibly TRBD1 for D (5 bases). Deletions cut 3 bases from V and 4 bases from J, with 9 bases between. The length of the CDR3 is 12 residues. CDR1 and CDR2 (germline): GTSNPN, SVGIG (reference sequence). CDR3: CAWRRDLYGYTF. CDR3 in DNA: TGTGCCTGGAGGCGGGACCTCTATGGCTACACCTTC.

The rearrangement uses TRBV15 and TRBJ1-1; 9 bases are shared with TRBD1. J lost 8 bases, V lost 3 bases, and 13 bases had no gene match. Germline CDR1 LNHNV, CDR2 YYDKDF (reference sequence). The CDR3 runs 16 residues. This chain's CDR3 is CATSSRQGDRRTEAFF. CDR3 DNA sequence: TGTGCCACCAGCAGCCGACAGGGGGATAGACGGACGGAAGCTTTCTTT.

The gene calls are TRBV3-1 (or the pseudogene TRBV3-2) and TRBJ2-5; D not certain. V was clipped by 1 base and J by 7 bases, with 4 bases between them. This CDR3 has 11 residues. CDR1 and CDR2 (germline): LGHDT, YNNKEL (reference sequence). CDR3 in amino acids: CASSQGATQYF. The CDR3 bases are TGTGCCAGCAGCCAAGGAGCGACCCAGTACTTC.

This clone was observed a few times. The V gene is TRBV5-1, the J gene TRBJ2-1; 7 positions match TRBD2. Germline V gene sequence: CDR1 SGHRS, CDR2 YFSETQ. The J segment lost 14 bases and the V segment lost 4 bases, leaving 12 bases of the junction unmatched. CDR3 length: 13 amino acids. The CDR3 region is CASSNDLGGGEFF. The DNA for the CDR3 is TGCGCCAGCAGCAACGATCTGGGCGGGGGTGAGTTCTTC.

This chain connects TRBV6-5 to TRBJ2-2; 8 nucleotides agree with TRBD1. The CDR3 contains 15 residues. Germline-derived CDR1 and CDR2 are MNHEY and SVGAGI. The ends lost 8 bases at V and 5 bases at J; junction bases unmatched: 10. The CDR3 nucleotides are TGTGCCAGCGTTCATGGGACAGGTGGTACCGGGGAGCTGTTTTTT. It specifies CASVHGTGGTGELFF.

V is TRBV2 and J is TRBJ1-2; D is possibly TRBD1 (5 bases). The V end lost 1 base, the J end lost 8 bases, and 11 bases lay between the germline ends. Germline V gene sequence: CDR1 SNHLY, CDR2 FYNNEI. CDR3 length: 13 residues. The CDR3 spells CASSEEVGVGYTF. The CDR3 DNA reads TGTGCCAGCAGTGAAGAGGTAGGGGTCGGCTACACCTTC.

The CDR3 DNA reads TGTGCCAGCAGGCGCGGGGGGAACACAGATACGCAGTATTTT. Amino acid sequence: CASRRGGNTDTQYF. This rearrangement joins TRBV6-5 to TRBJ2-3; 8 nucleotides agree with TRBD2. CDR1 and CDR2 (germline): MNHEY, SVGAGI. The CDR3 extends over 14 amino acids. The ends lost 6 bases at V and 2 bases at J; junction bases unmatched: 4.

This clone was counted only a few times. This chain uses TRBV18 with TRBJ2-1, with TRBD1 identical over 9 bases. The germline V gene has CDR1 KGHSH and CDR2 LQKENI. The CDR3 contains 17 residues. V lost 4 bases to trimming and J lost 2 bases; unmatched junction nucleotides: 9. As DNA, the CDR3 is TGTGCCAGCTCACGCAGGGGAGGGACAGGGCCCTACAATGAGCAGTTCTTC. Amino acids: CASSRRGGTGPYNEQFF. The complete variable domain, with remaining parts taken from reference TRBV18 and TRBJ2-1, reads NAGVMQNPRHLVRRRGQEARLRCSPMKGHSHVYWYRQLPEEGLKFMVYLQKENIIDESGMPKERFSAEFPKEGPSILRIQQVVRGDSAAYFCASSRRGGTGPYNEQFFGPGTRLTVL.

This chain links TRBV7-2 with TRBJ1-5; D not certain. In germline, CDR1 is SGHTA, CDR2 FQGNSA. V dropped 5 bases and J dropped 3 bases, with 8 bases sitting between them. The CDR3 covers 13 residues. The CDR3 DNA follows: TGTGCCAGCAGCCCCCAGGTCAATCAGCCCCAGCATTTT. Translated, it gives CASSPQVNQPQHF.

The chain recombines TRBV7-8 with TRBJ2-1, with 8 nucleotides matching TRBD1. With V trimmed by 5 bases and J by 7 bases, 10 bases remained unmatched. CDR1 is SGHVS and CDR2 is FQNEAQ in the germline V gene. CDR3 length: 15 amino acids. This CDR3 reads CASSKGRTGSNEQFF. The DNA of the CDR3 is TGTGCCAGCAGCAAAGGCAGGACAGGGAGTAATGAGCAGTTCTTC.

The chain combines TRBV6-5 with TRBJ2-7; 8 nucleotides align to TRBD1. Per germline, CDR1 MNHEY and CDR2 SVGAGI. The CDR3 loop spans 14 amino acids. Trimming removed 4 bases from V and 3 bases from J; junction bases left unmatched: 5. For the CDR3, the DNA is TGTGCCAGCAGTTCGAGGACAGGGCTCTACGAGCAGTACTTC. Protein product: CASSSRTGLYEQYF.

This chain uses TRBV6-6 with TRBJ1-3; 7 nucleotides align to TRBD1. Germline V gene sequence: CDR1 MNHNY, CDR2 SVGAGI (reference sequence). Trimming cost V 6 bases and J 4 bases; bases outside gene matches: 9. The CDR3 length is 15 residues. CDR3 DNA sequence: TGTGCCAGCAGACCCTTCGGGACAGCCGGAAACACCATATATTTT. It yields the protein CASRPFGTAGNTIYF.

The CDR3: CASSPRTGGLRGYTF. In nucleotides, the CDR3 is TGTGCCAGCAGCCCTCGGACAGGGGGCTTACGTGGCTACACCTTC. V is TRBV3-1 (or the pseudogene TRBV3-2) and J is TRBJ1-2, with 11 bases identical to TRBD1. Germline V gene sequence: CDR1 LGHDT, CDR2 YNNKEL (reference sequence). There are 15 residues in the CDR3. V lost 4 bases and J lost 7; bases outside the gene matches: 8.

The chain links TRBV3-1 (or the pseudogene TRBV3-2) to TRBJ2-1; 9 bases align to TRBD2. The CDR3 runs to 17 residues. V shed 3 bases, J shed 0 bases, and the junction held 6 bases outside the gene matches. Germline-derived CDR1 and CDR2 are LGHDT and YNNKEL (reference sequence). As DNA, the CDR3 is TGTGCCAGCAGCCACGCACTAGCGGGTAGCTCCTACAATGAGCAGTTCTTC. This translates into CASSHALAGSSYNEQFF.